The 20 T cell receptor beta chains given below trace back to one sample, sequenced in a study of human T cells and chemical hapten exposure. This sample's time point: pre-sensitization, week 0. The treatment denotes: therapeutic diphenylcyclopropenone sensitization with weekly scalp DPC. Via MiXCR, TCRdb re-called the RACE reads, giving one row per CDR3 protein. The repertoire consists of fewer than 350,000 distinct CDR3 sequences, with 7.7% occurring once and the leading ten covering around 1.2%. This specimen was whole blood, taken in connection with sensitization to the hapten diphenylcyclopropenone (DPC). Source of these receptors: a man younger than 30 with alopecia areata. Some clones in this sample may be carry-over from other donors' samples.

This clonotype showed up just a few times. The V call is TRBV7-2, the J call TRBJ2-2; a weak D match, TRBD2 (5 bases). Germline CDR1 and CDR2: SGHTA and FQGNSA. There are 13 residues in the CDR3. Trimming took off 8 bases at V and 6 bases at J, with 13 bases between the two ends. CDR3 in DNA: TGTGCCAGCCTCGGACGGGAACCCGGGGAGCTGTTTTTT. It yields the protein CASLGREPGELFF.

The chain has TRBV10-2 and TRBJ1-1; D unclear. V dropped 7 bases and J dropped 1 base, with 13 bases sitting between them. The germline gives CDR1 WSHSY, CDR2 SAAADI. CDR3 size: 14 residues. The CDR3 nucleotides are TGCGCCAGCAATAATGCCCCGGAGAACACTGAAGCTTTCTTT. Protein: CASNNAPENTEAFF.

The V and J genes are TRBV28 and TRBJ2-5; 7 nucleotides align to TRBD1. The CDR3 runs to 13 residues. J was trimmed by 3 bases and V by 7 bases; bases with no gene match: 5. The V gene's germline CDR1 is MDHEN and CDR2 SYDVKM. The CDR3 region is CASKDRWKETQYF. The CDR3 DNA reads TGTGCCAGCAAGGACAGGTGGAAAGAGACCCAGTACTTC.

The chain uses TRBV4-1 and TRBJ1-5; unclear D gene. The germline gives CDR1 MGHRA, CDR2 YSYEKL. V shed 1 base and J shed 5 bases, with 15 bases lying between them. This CDR3 region has 16 residues. For the CDR3, the DNA is TGCGCCAGCAGCCAAGTTGGGTGGCCCGGCCATCAGCCCCAGCATTTT. It specifies CASSQVGWPGHQPQHF.

The chain recombines TRBV7-9 with TRBJ2-3, with TRBD1 as a possible D gene (6 bases). The germline V gene has CDR1 SEHNR and CDR2 FQNEAQ (reference sequence). The CDR3 runs 15 residues. The ends were cut back, 6 bases at V and 2 bases at J, with 15 bases in the middle. The chain's CDR3 is CASSYVRGITDTQYF. The CDR3 DNA reads TGTGCCAGCAGTTACGTTAGGGGGATCACAGATACGCAGTATTTT.

In its sample, this clonotype was seen a few times. The CDR3 DNA reads as TGTGCCAGCAGCTCGACAGGGGTTGGCCAGCCCCAGCATTTT. Translation: CASSSTGVGQPQHF. The V and J genes are TRBV7-3 and TRBJ1-5, with 8 bases lining up with TRBD1. This CDR3 has 14 amino acids. J was trimmed by 7 bases and V by 4 bases; bases with no gene match: 6. The germline V gene encodes CDR1 SGHTA and CDR2 FQGTGA.

There are a few counts of this clonotype. The V call is TRBV7-2, the J call TRBJ1-6; D not resolved. CDR3 length equals 15 residues. The V gene's germline CDR1 is SGHTA and CDR2 FQGNSA. V gave up 1 base and J gave up 2 bases, with 6 bases separating them. The CDR3 spells CASSLVSAYNSPLHF. CDR3 bases: TGTGCCAGCAGCTTAGTATCGGCCTATAATTCACCCCTCCACTTT.

The V gene is TRBV11-2, the J gene TRBJ2-1, with D possibly being TRBD2 (6 bases). Deletions cut 0 bases from V and 8 bases from J, with 17 bases between. This CDR3 has 16 residues. Looked up from germline, CDR1 is SGHAT and CDR2 is FQNNGV. The CDR3 DNA reads TGTGCCAGCAGCTTAGATCCTGGGGCGGGGTTGGATGAGCAGTTCTTC. Translation: CASSLDPGAGLDEQFF.

The J gene is TRBJ2-7, the V gene TRBV18; 11 nucleotides line up with TRBD1. V shed 1 base, J shed 3 bases, and the junction held 2 bases outside the gene matches. Germline assignment: CDR1 KGHSH and CDR2 LQKENI. The CDR3 is made up of 15 amino acids. DNA for the CDR3: TGTGCCAGCTCACCACGTGGGACAGGGGGCTACGAGCAGTACTTC. This gives the protein CASSPRGTGGYEQYF. The whole variable domain, filled in from reference TRBV18 and TRBJ2-7, reads NAGVMQNPRHLVRRRGQEARLRCSPMKGHSHVYWYRQLPEEGLKFMVYLQKENIIDESGMPKERFSAEFPKEGPSILRIQQVVRGDSAAYFCASSPRGTGGYEQYFGPGTRLTVT.

Turning to this clonotype: A read error is possible here, since a much larger clone lies one base away. This chain joins TRBV10-1 and TRBJ1-2; D not resolved. The CDR3 contains 15 residues. V was clipped by 10 bases and J by 6 bases, with 24 bases between them. Germline-derived CDR1 and CDR2 are WNHNN and SYGVQD (reference sequence). The CDR3 spells CATRDWVEVVNGYTF. The CDR3 DNA reads as TGCGCCACCAGAGACTGGGTTGAAGTTGTGAATGGCTACACCTTC.

This clonotype was counted a few times. The CDR3 loop reads CASSFKFYEQFF. CDR3 coding DNA: TGTGCCAGCAGCTTTAAGTTTTATGAGCAGTTCTTC. The rearrangement uses TRBV7-9 and TRBJ2-1; D call uncertain. Per germline, CDR1 SEHNR and CDR2 FQNEAQ (reference sequence). Trimming shortened V by 3 bases and J by 8 bases, and 8 bases separated the two germline ends. The CDR3 extends over 12 amino acids.

Concerning this clonotype: The CDR3 does not close with the conserved phenylalanine or tryptophan, likely indicating a read error. The rearrangement joins TRBV6-2 or TRBV6-3 to TRBJ1-1; D gene unclear. The CDR3 runs to 12 residues. Germline V gene lookup returns CDR1 MNHEY and CDR2 SVGEGT. Trimming took 5 bases from V and 4 from J, leaving 8 bases between them. The CDR3 bases are TGTGCCAGCAGTCCACTACTCACTGAAGCTTTCTTA. As protein: CASSPLLTEAFL.

This clonotype was counted between two and nine times. The V call is TRBV19, the J call TRBJ2-5; possibly TRBD1 for D (6 bases). Trimming took off 1 base at V and 1 base at J, with 13 bases between the two ends. This CDR3 comprises 16 residues. Looked up from germline, CDR1 is LNHDA and CDR2 is SQIVND (reference sequence). The CDR3 region is CASSIVPQGPQETQYF. In nucleotides, the CDR3 is TGTGCCAGTAGTATAGTCCCCCAGGGGCCCCAAGAGACCCAGTACTTC. The full variable domain, in which reference TRBV19 and TRBJ2-5 provide the parts outside the CDR3, is DGGITQSPKYLFRKEGQNVTLSCEQNLNHDAMYWYRQDPGQGLRLIYYSQIVNDFQKGDIAEGYSVSREKKESFPLTVTSAQKNPTAFYLCASSIVPQGPQETQYFGPGTRLLVL.

This clonotype was observed many times. The rearrangement joins TRBV5-6 to TRBJ2-5; D remains ambiguous. The germline CDR1 and CDR2 sequences are SGHDT and YYEEEE. There are 11 residues in the CDR3. The V gene lost 2 bases and the J gene lost 4 bases, with 3 bases spanning the gap. CDR3 loop: CASSLAETQYF. CDR3 coding DNA: TGTGCCAGCAGCTTAGCAGAGACCCAGTACTTC.

The sample holds a few counts of this clonotype. V gene TRBV11-3 combines with J gene TRBJ2-1; D might be TRBD2 (6 bases). Germline CDR1 SGHNT, CDR2 YENEEA. CDR3 length: 16 residues. V was shortened by 4 bases and J by 7 bases, with 20 bases between the two germline ends. As DNA, the CDR3 is TGTGCCAGCAGCTCCTCCGGGACTGGATTTTCAAATGAGCAGTTCTTC. Its translation is CASSSSGTGFSNEQFF.

The chain uses TRBV18 and TRBJ1-4, with D tentatively TRBD1 (6 bases). The CDR3 totals 20 residues. CDR1 is KGHSH and CDR2 is LQKENI in the germline V gene. V was cut by 0 bases and J by 0 bases, with 20 bases left in between. CDR3 sequence (DNA): TGTGCCAGCTCACCACCGCGGGGACACACCCCCGAGGCAACTAATGAAAAACTGTTTTTT. Translating it yields CASSPPRGHTPEATNEKLFF.

This clonotype was seen at least ten times. V usage is TRBV12-3 or TRBV12-4 and J usage is TRBJ2-3; 7 bases are a match to TRBD1. The CDR3 spans 14 residues. Trimming at V came to 4 bases and at J to 2 bases, leaving 3 bases not matched to a gene. In DNA form, the CDR3 reads TGTGCCAGCAGTTCCGGACAGGACACAGATACGCAGTATTTT. It codes for CASSSGQDTDTQYF.

This clonotype was seen a few times. The chain carries TRBV5-4 and TRBJ1-4, with a possible D match to TRBD1 (5 bases). V lost 5 bases and J lost 5, with 13 bases in between. The CDR3 has 14 amino acids. Germline CDR1 is SGHNT and CDR2 is YYREEE (reference sequence). The CDR3 is CASSLGGTNEKLFF. CDR3 nucleotides: TGTGCCAGCAGTCTTGGAGGGACCAATGAAAAACTGTTTTTT.

In its sample, this clonotype was seen a few times. The V call is TRBV12-5, the J call TRBJ2-1; D perhaps matches TRBD2 (6 bases). V was pared by 3 bases and J by 8 bases, with 8 bases between. The germline V gene encodes CDR1 LGHNT and CDR2 FRNRAP. The CDR3 length is 12 residues. The CDR3 region has the DNA TGTGCTAGTGGTTTCCAGCGGGATGAGCAGTTCTTC. This translates into CASGFQRDEQFF.

The chain combines TRBV6-2 or TRBV6-3 with TRBJ1-5; D is unclear. The CDR3 has 17 amino acids. V lost 5 bases and J lost 5, with 22 bases in between. CDR1 MNHEY and CDR2 SVGEGT come from the germline V gene. CDR3 nucleotides: TGTGCCAGCAGTCATCCTAGTTACGGGGAGCTCTATCAGCCCCAGCATTTT. Translating it yields CASSHPSYGELYQPQHF.